The source of this TCR beta chain is a study of cytomegalovirus exposure and HLA in healthy donors. The PCR employed 60 Vbeta primers together with 13 Jbeta primers. Using immunoSEQ multiplex PCR, the repertoire was profiled, and TCRdb retains in-frame clones only, with some absent. The sample contains approximately 150,000 clones, 80% to 90% of which appear only once. Germline V gives CDR1 SGHRS, CDR2 YFSETQ. The ends were cut back, 1 base at V and 6 bases at J, with 11 bases in the middle. This CDR3 has 13 amino acids. This receptor was taken from a woman aged 18-29 years in good health and CMV-seropositive. The sample was PBMCs. The V call is TRBV5-1, the J call TRBJ2-7; D uncertain. The CDR3 DNA follows: TGCGCCAGCAGCTTGAGTTCCAGAGGCGAGCAGTACTTC. Its translation is CASSLSSRGEQYF.